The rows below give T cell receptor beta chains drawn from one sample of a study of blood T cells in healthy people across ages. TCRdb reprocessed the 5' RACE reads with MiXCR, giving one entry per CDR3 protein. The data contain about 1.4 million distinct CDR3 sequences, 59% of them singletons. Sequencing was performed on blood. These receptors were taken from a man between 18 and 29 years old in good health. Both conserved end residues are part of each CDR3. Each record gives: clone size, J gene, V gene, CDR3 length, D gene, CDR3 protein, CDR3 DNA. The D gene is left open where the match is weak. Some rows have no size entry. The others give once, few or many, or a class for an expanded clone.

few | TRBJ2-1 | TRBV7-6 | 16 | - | CASSLDAGPVYNEQFF | TGTGCCAGCAGCTTAGACGCAGGGCCGGTCTACAATGAGCAGTTCTTC
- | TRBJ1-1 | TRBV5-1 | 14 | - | CASFNEQVNTEAFF | TGCGCCAGCTTCAACGAGCAGGTGAACACTGAAGCTTTCTTT
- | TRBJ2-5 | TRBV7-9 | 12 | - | CASSPPYDRQYF | TGTGCCAGCAGCCCGCCTTACGATAGGCAGTACTTC
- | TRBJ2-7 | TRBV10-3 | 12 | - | CAISYNSYEQYF | TGTGCCATCAGTTATAATAGCTACGAGCAGTACTTC
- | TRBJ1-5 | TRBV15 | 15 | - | CATSNPRDFNQPQHF | TGTGCCACCAGCAACCCTCGGGACTTCAATCAGCCCCAGCATTTT
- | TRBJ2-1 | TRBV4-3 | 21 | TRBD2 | CASSQLGLGLAGERSYNEQFF | TGCGCCAGCAGCCAACTAGGACTGGGACTAGCGGGGGAACGCTCCTACAATGAGCAGTTCTTC
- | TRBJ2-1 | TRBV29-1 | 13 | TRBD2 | CSVAGLIGNEQFF | TGCAGCGTAGCGGGATTGATTGGCAATGAGCAGTTCTTC
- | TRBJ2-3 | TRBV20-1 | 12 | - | CSASKASDTQYF | TGCAGTGCTAGTAAAGCGTCGGATACGCAGTATTTT
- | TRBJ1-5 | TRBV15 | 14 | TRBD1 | CATSRAGPDRNQHF | TGTGCCACCAGCAGAGCGGGTCCGGACAGGAACCAGCATTTT
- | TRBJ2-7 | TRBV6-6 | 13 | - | CASSDRTDYEQYF | TGTGCCAGCAGTGACAGGACAGACTACGAGCAGTACTTC
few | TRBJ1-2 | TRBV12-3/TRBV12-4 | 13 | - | CASSLNTLYGYTF | TGTGCCAGCAGCCTGAACACTCTCTATGGCTACACCTTC
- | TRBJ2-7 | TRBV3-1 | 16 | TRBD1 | CASSPPGGLSSYEQYF | TGTGCCAGCAGCCCCCCAGGGGGTCTGAGCTCCTACGAGCAGTACTTC
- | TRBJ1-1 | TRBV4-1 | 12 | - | CASSQGTKGAFF | TGCGCCAGCAGCCAAGGGACAAAGGGGGCTTTCTTT
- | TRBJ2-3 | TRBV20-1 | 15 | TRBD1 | CSAGSGTGNLDTQYF | TGCAGTGCTGGTTCCGGGACAGGGAACCTGGATACGCAGTATTTT
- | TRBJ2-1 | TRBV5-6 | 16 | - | CASSFGGRHSYNEQFF | TGTGCCAGCAGCTTCGGGGGCAGACACTCCTACAATGAGCAGTTCTTC
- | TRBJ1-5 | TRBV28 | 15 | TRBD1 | CASRGNRGINQPQHF | TGTGCCAGCAGGGGAAACAGGGGTATCAATCAGCCCCAGCATTTT
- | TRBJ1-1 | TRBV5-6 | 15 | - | CASSADYPWNTEAFF | TGTGCCAGCAGCGCTGATTATCCGTGGAACACTGAAGCTTTCTTT
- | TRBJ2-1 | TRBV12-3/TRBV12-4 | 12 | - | CASSFFMDEQFF | TGTGCCAGCAGTTTTTTTATGGATGAGCAGTTCTTC
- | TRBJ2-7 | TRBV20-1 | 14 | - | CSATEGGVPYEQYF | TGCAGTGCTACCGAAGGGGGGGTACCCTACGAGCAGTACTTC
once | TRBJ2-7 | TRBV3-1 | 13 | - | CASSQRGFYEQYF | TGTGCCAGCAGCCAACGGGGGTTTTACGAGCAGTACTTC
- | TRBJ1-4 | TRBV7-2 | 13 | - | CASSSSRDEKLFF | TGTGCCAGCAGCTCCTCCCGGGATGAAAAACTGTTTTTT
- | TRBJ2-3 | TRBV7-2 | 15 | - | CASSPTSWGTDTQYF | TGTGCCAGCAGCCCTACTAGCTGGGGCACAGATACGCAGTATTTT
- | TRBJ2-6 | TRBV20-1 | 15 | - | CSALRGGSGANVLTF | TGCAGTGCCCTTCGAGGGGGCTCTGGGGCCAACGTCCTGACTTTC
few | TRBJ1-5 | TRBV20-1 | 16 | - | CSALRSGTYENQPQHF | TGCAGTGCCCTTCGAAGCGGGACATACGAAAATCAGCCCCAGCATTTT
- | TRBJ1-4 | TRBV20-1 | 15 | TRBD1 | CSASGAQGRREKLFF | TGCAGTGCTAGCGGCGCACAGGGGAGAAGGGAAAAACTGTTTTTT
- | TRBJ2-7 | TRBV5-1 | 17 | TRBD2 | CASSSSGTSGREYEQYF | TGCGCCAGCAGCTCATCCGGGACTAGCGGGAGAGAATACGAGCAGTACTTC
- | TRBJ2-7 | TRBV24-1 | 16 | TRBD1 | CATSGTGGFNSYEQYF | TGTGCCACCAGTGGGACAGGGGGCTTTAACTCCTACGAGCAGTACTTC
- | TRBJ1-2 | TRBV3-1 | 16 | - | CASSQDYGRLNYGYTF | TGTGCCAGCAGCCAAGATTACGGACGTCTAAACTATGGCTACACCTTC
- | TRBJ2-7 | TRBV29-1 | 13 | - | CSVVPVSKYEQYF | TGCAGCGTTGTCCCAGTAAGCAAGTACGAGCAGTACTTC
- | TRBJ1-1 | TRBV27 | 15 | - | CASSYLYRMNTEAFF | TGTGCCAGCAGTTACTTATACAGAATGAACACTGAAGCTTTCTTT
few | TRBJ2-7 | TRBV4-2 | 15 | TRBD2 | CASSQDTSGYYEQYF | TGTGCCAGCAGCCAAGATACTAGCGGTTACTACGAGCAGTACTTC
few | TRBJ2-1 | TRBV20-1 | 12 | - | CSARTFYNEQFF | TGCAGTGCTAGGACCTTCTACAATGAGCAGTTCTTC
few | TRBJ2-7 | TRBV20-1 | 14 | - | CSARGQGGPYEQYF | TGCAGTGCTAGGGGCCAGGGGGGCCCCTACGAGCAGTACTTC
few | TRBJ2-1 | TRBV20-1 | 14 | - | CSASPGTAHNEQFF | TGCAGTGCTTCCCCCGGGACTGCTCACAATGAGCAGTTCTTC
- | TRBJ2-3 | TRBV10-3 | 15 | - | CAIAASTDPTDTQYF | TGTGCCATCGCGGCTTCAACAGACCCCACAGATACGCAGTATTTT
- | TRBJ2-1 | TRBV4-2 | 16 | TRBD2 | CASSQELAGGMDEQFF | TGTGCCAGCAGCCAAGAACTAGCGGGGGGGATGGATGAGCAGTTCTTC
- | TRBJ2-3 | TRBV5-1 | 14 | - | CASTGWSYTDTQYF | TGCGCCAGCACTGGGTGGTCATACACAGATACGCAGTATTTT
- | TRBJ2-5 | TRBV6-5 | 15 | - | CASSPSTGVGETQYF | TGTGCCAGCAGTCCTTCGACGGGGGTGGGAGAGACCCAGTACTTC
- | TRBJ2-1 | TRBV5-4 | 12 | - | CASSSPGRAAFF | TGTGCCAGCAGTTCTCCGGGACGAGCGGCGTTCTTC
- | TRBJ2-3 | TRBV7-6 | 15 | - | CASSLLAGPPDTQYF | TGTGCCAGCAGCCTGCTGGCGGGGCCCCCGGATACGCAGTATTTT
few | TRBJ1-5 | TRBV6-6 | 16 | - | CASSFGVGGENQPQHF | TGTGCCAGCAGTTTCGGAGTGGGGGGCGAGAATCAGCCCCAGCATTTT
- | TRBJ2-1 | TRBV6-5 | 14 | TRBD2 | CASSTSGGAQEQFF | TGTGCCAGCAGCACTAGCGGGGGGGCTCAGGAGCAGTTCTTC
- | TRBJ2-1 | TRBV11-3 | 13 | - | CASSLDWRGEQFF | TGTGCCAGCAGCTTAGACTGGAGGGGTGAGCAGTTCTTC
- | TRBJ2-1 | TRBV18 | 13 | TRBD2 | CASSPKGLEEQFF | TGTGCCAGCTCACCCAAGGGACTAGAGGAGCAGTTCTTC